This T cell receptor (beta chain) comes out of a study of shared clonotypes between healthy human individuals. Study conclusions and caveats: Sampling covered blood only; tissue repertoires likely differ.

Clones were read by immunoSEQ multiplex PCR, and TCRdb kept only the in-frame ones, dropping some. The sample has 1.5 million to 2.5 million clones, about 94% seen once. In regard to this clone: Its matching antigen is unknown.

CDR3 size: 14 residues. V was pared by 0 bases and J by 4 bases, with 9 bases between. CDR1 LGHNA and CDR2 YNFKEQ come from the germline V gene. Naivety among CD8 cells was defined by CD45RO negativity and positive CCR7 selection, thereby excluding terminally differentiated effector memory CD45RA+ cells. Sequenced: naive CD8+ T cells sorted from blood. The receptor's source is a man aged 18 to 30 in good health. The chain recombines TRBV4-2 with TRBJ1-2, with unresolved D. CDR3: CASSQDKGGYGYTF. CDR3 DNA sequence: TGTGCCAGCAGCCAAGATAAGGGAGGCTATGGCTACACCTTC.